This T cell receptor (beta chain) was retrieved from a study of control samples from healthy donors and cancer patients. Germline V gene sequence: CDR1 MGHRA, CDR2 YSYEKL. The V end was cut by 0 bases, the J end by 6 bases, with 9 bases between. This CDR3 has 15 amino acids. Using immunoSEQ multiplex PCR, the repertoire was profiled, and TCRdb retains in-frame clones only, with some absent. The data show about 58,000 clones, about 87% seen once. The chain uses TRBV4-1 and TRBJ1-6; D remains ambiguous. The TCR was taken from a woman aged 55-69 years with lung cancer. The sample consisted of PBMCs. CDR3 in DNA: TGCGCCAGCAGCCAAGATGAGCAACCTAATTCACCCCTCCACTTT. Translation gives CASSQDEQPNSPLHF.